These 21 T cell receptor beta chains were all obtained from the same sample, sequenced in a study of read filtering for tumor transcriptome and immune sequencing. From about 0.4 ug of RNA, a library with molecular barcoded alpha/delta and beta/gamma adaptors was made. TCRdb analysed the reads with MiXCR anew, one entry per CDR3 protein. The data contain some 62,000 distinct CDR3 sequences, roughly 13% of them seen just once; the ten biggest clones take up 40% to 55%. Sequencing was done on a sample of a population of CD138-negative cells sorted from bone marrow. The receptors shown here come from a donor aged 40 or over with multiple myeloma.

This clonotype was counted only a few times. This may arise from a read error, as a much more abundant clone is one base away. V is TRBV20-1 and J is TRBJ2-1; TRBD2 is a possible D gene (6 bases). The CDR3 extends over 13 amino acids. The germline gives CDR1 DFQATT, CDR2 SNEGSKA (reference sequence). The CDR3, as DNA: TGCAGTGCTGGGCTAGCGAAATACAATGCGCAGTTCTTC. Translated, it gives CSAGLAKYNAQFF.

Notes on this clonotype: Given a much more abundant clone one base away, this may be a read error. The rearrangement uses TRBV19 and TRBJ1-5; no reliable D call. V was pared by 2 bases and J by 8 bases, with 7 bases between. The CDR3 consists of 12 residues. Germline CDR1 reads LNHDA; CDR2 reads SQIVND (reference sequence). The CDR3 nucleotides read TGTGCCAGTAGTATACCTACGGAGCCCCAGCATTTT. This encodes CASSIPTEPQHF. The whole variable domain, remainder taken from reference TRBV19 and TRBJ1-5, is DGGITQSPKYLFRKEGQNVTLSCEQNLNHDAMYWYRQDPGQGLRLIYYSQIVNDFQKGDIAEGYSVSREKKESFPLTVTSAQKNPTAFYLCASSIPTEPQHFGDGTRLSIL.

At least ten counts were recorded for this clonotype. The J gene is TRBJ2-7, the V gene TRBV7-9; 7 nucleotides align to TRBD1. CDR3 size: 15 residues. Germline V lookup: CDR1 SEHNR, CDR2 FQNEAQ (reference sequence). V shed 1 base and J 2 bases; nucleotides not matched to a gene: 5. The CDR3: CASSLEGQGAYEQYF. CDR3 in DNA: TGTGCCAGCAGCTTAGAAGGGCAGGGGGCCTACGAGCAGTACTTC.

This clonotype was counted at least ten times. The chain couples TRBV27 to TRBJ2-1, with 8 bases matching TRBD2. CDR1 is MNHEY, CDR2 SMNVEV, per germline (reference sequence). V was clipped by 7 bases and J by 3 bases; unmatched bases: 5. The CDR3 sequence is 14 residues long. The CDR3 DNA reads TGTGCCAGCATAGCGGCGGGAGGCTACAATGAGCAGTTCTTC. Translated, it gives CASIAAGGYNEQFF.

This clonotype was counted many times. CDR3 region: CSATPPGTSGSSYEQYF. In DNA form, the CDR3 reads TGCAGTGCAACCCCTCCCGGGACTAGCGGGAGCTCCTACGAGCAGTACTTC. The chain employs TRBV20-1 and TRBJ2-7; 14 bases line up with TRBD2. The germline V gene encodes CDR1 DFQATT and CDR2 SNEGSKA (reference sequence). Trimming took 6 bases from V and 0 from J; bases not matched to a gene: 10. The CDR3 is 17 residues long.

This clonotype was recorded at least ten times. The gene calls are TRBV29-1 and TRBJ2-1; TRBD1 agrees at 10 bases. Germline V gives CDR1 SQVTM, CDR2 ANQGSEA. V was pared by 5 bases and J by 2 bases, with 3 bases of the junction left unmatched. The CDR3 is 14 amino acids. This CDR3 reads CSVLGQGAYNEQFF. The CDR3 DNA reads TGCAGCGTTCTAGGACAGGGGGCCTACAATGAGCAGTTCTTC.

This clonotype was observed many times. The rearrangement links TRBV29-1 to TRBJ2-3; D is ambiguous. The germline V gene has CDR1 SQVTM and CDR2 ANQGSEA. With 6 bases removed from V and 5 bases from J, the gap between germline ends came to 12 bases. The CDR3 is 12 amino acids. The CDR3, as DNA: TGCAGCGTGAAGGTCACGGGAGATACGCAGTATTTT. Its translation: CSVKVTGDTQYF.

In this sample, this clonotype turned up many times. The V and J genes are TRBV5-1 and TRBJ2-3; unclear D gene. Deletions cut 1 base from V and 0 bases from J, with 9 bases between. Germline CDR1 SGHRS, CDR2 YFSETQ. The CDR3 is made up of 15 amino acids. The CDR3 nucleotides are TGCGCCAGCAGCTTGATCGGGTCTAGCACAGATACGCAGTATTTT. This translates into CASSLIGSSTDTQYF.

This clonotype was counted at least ten times. A much larger clone differs from this one at a single base, so this may be a read error. The rearrangement joins TRBV7-8 to TRBJ1-6, with D unclear. V was trimmed by 0 bases and J by 7 bases, leaving 4 bases between them. The CDR3 is 13 residues long. Germline CDR1 and CDR2: SGHVS and FQNEAQ. The CDR3 here is CASSLAGNSPLHF. CDR3 sequence (DNA): TGTGCCAGCAGCTTAGCGGGGAATTCACCCCTCCACTTT.

This clonotype was picked up many times. V and J are TRBV12-5 and TRBJ2-1; unclear D gene. V was shortened by 2 bases and J by 4 bases, with 12 bases between the two germline ends. Looked up from germline, CDR1 is LGHNT and CDR2 is FRNRAP. The CDR3 is 15 residues long. DNA for the CDR3: TGTGCTAGTGGTTTGTCGAGGAATACTTACAATGAGCAGTTCTTC. This encodes CASGLSRNTYNEQFF.

The chain carries TRBV7-3 and TRBJ2-6; D unresolved. The CDR3 loop spans 17 amino acids. The ends were cut back, 6 bases at V and 0 bases at J, with 15 bases in the middle. The germline gives CDR1 SGHTA, CDR2 FQGTGA. This CDR3 reads CASSHKRRISGANVLTF. The CDR3 DNA reads as TGTGCCAGCAGTCATAAGCGTCGGATCTCTGGGGCCAACGTCCTGACTTTC.

This clonotype has a handful of counts. The gene calls are TRBV6-2 or TRBV6-3 and TRBJ1-5; weak D call: TRBD1 (5 bases). V shed 2 bases and J shed 7 bases, with 15 bases lying between them. This CDR3 comprises 15 residues. The germline CDR1 and CDR2 sequences are MNHEY and SVGEGT. CDR3 residues: CASSYGAGFGQPQHF. In DNA, the CDR3 is TGTGCCAGCAGTTACGGGGCAGGGTTCGGCCAGCCCCAGCATTTT.

In its sample, this clonotype was seen many times. J is TRBJ2-2 and V is TRBV24-1; D is ambiguous. Deletions cut 3 bases from V and 0 bases from J, with 1 base between. The CDR3 runs 13 residues. Germline V gene data show CDR1 as KGHDR and CDR2 as SFDVKD. CDR3 nucleotide sequence: TGTGCCACCAGTGATACGAACACCGGGGAGCTGTTTTTT. This translates into CATSDTNTGELFF.

With regard to this clonotype: A much larger clone is a single base away; this may be a read error. This chain joins TRBV15 and TRBJ1-5; TRBD1 matches at 10 bases. CDR3 length equals 16 residues. Trimming took 3 bases from V and 9 from J; bases not matched to a gene: 11. CDR1 is LNHNV and CDR2 is YYDKDF in the germline V gene (reference sequence). The CDR3 loop reads CATSRGDRGAPRPQHF. The CDR3 region has the DNA TGTGCCACCAGCAGGGGGGACAGGGGCGCCCCTCGGCCCCAGCATTTT.

Regarding this clonotype: It may be a read error: a sequence one base away is much more abundant. The rearrangement uses TRBV20-1 and TRBJ2-5; possible D gene TRBD1, 7 bases. With 5 bases removed from V and 9 bases from J, the gap between germline ends came to 19 bases. CDR3 length: 13 amino acids. CDR1 DFQATT and CDR2 SNEGSKA come from the germline V gene (reference sequence). CDR3 DNA sequence: TGCAGTGCTCTCGACAGGGCTGGGGAGGCCCAGTACTTC. This sequence encodes CSALDRAGEAQYF.

The table lists this clonotype with many counts. V gene TRBV20-1 combines with J gene TRBJ2-7; no definite D call. Trimming took off 6 bases at V and 0 bases at J, with 18 bases between the two ends. Germline V gives CDR1 DFQATT, CDR2 SNEGSKA (reference sequence). The CDR3 is 15 amino acids. DNA of the CDR3: TGCAGTGCCACCCCCCTTGGTAACCCCTCCTACGAGCAGTACTTC. Translating gives CSATPLGNPSYEQYF.

This clonotype showed up many times. The V call is TRBV20-1, the J call TRBJ2-6, with 7 bases identical to TRBD1. The CDR3 is 14 residues long. Trimming cost V 5 bases and J 0 bases; bases outside gene matches: 1. CDR1 is DFQATT, CDR2 SNEGSKA, per germline (reference sequence). CDR3 coding DNA: TGCAGTGCTGGACAGGTCTCTGGGGCCAACGTCCTGACTTTC. This gives the protein CSAGQVSGANVLTF.

This clonotype was picked up many times. The V call is TRBV2, the J call TRBJ2-3; D is possibly TRBD1 (5 bases). Germline V CDR1 and CDR2: SNHLY, FYNNEI. This CDR3 spans 14 amino acids. The V gene lost 0 bases and the J gene lost 7 bases, with 11 bases spanning the gap. The CDR3 nucleotides read TGTGCCAGCAGTGAAGCAAAGGACACCCATACGCAGTATTTT. This translates into CASSEAKDTHTQYF. The whole variable domain, remainder taken from reference TRBV2 and TRBJ2-3, is EPEVTQTPSHQVTQMGQEVILRCVPISNHLYFYWYRQILGQKVEFLVSFYNNEISEKSEIFDDQFSVERPDGSNFTLKIRSTKLEDSAMYFCASSEAKDTHTQYFGPGTRLTVL.

This clonotype was counted many times. The chain is built from TRBV6-2 or TRBV6-3 and TRBJ2-1, with no clear D. Trimming shortened V by 6 bases and J by 7 bases, and 13 bases separated the two germline ends. This CDR3 spans 13 amino acids. Germline V gene sequence: CDR1 MNHEY, CDR2 SVGEGT. The CDR3, as DNA: TGTGCCAGCAGCCTCCGTTCCCGGAATGAGCAGTTCTTC. It is translated as CASSLRSRNEQFF.

The chain employs TRBV12-3 or TRBV12-4 and TRBJ2-7; TRBD1 agrees at 9 bases. With V trimmed by 6 bases and J by 5 bases, 11 bases remained unmatched. CDR3 length: 15 residues. This chain's CDR3 is CASSFPGQGKDEQYF. CDR3 coding DNA: TGTGCCAGCAGCTTTCCGGGACAGGGAAAGGACGAGCAGTACTTC.

About this clonotype itself: A much larger clone lies a single base off, so this may be a read error. This rearrangement joins TRBV29-1 to TRBJ2-1, with 9 bases matching TRBD1. The trim removed 1 base at V and 5 bases at J, leaving 3 bases unmatched. Germline-derived CDR1 and CDR2 are SQVTM and ANQGSEA. The CDR3 spans 14 residues. The CDR3 coding sequence is TGCAGCGTTGAAGGGGACAGGGCAAACAATGAGCAGTTCTTC. As protein: CSVEGDRANNEQFF.